This T cell receptor (beta chain) was documented in a study of identical twins. Study-wide findings and caveats: Conclusions relied on cross-sectional statistical analysis, not following the same donors. Memory repertoires lacked the insertion deficit that abundant cord blood beta clonotypes showed. In beta out-of-frame sequences, the excess sharing between twins was weaker. Models underestimated TCR alpha sharing (out-of-frame) in monozygotic twins.

Trimming stripped 6 bases from V and 1 base from J, with 6 bases between. The germline gives CDR1 SQVTM, CDR2 ANQGSEA. The CDR3 contains 11 residues. As regards this clonotype: The antigen is not known.

Each CDR3 protein is one row after TCRdb ran MiXCR on the 5' RACE reads. The repertoire holds around 20,000 distinct CDR3 sequences, with approximately 70% as singletons. Source material: memory (CD45RO+) T cells sorted from blood. The sequence was obtained from a woman under 30 in good health. This table probably holds off-target reads from a library built for another chain. The rearrangement uses TRBV29-1 and TRBJ2-5; D remains ambiguous. The CDR3 loop reads CSVRLQETQYF. CDR3 bases: TGCAGCGTCAGGCTCCAAGAGACCCAGTACTTC.